This T cell receptor (beta chain) comes out of a study of CD8 T cells in Susac syndrome. Overall study: At the time their blood was drawn, patients with Susac syndrome were either therapy-naive, on corticosteroids (with some of them also receiving intravenous immunoglobulin), or on intravenous immunoglobulin alone.

Patients with Susac syndrome met diagnostic criteria that were recently defined for definite or probable disease. The CD8+ and CD4+ T cells were negatively isolated, with the TEMRA cells enriched by FACS. RNA amounts of roughly 0.45 to 1 ug underwent reverse transcription with random hexamers. An immunoSEQ multiplex PCR amplified TCR beta CDR3 over 54 Vbeta and 13 Jbeta. One entry per CDR3 protein, called by TCRdb with MiXCR from the immunoSEQ multiplex PCR reads. Of about 210,000 distinct CDR3 sequences in the sample, less than 95% were seen once. The source material was CD4+ T cells from PBMCs. This TCR derives from a human donor with Susac syndrome.

The CDR3 DNA reads as TGTGCCAGCAGCAAGATGGGGGGAAATGAAAAACTGTTTTTT. It translates to CASSKMGGNEKLFF. This sequence joins TRBV7-2 and TRBJ1-4; weak D call: TRBD1 (5 bases). Germline values: CDR1 SGHTA, CDR2 FQGNSA. The CDR3 spans 14 residues. Trimming left V 5 bases short and J 5 bases short, with 12 bases between. The complete variable domain, with remaining parts taken from reference TRBV7-2 and TRBJ1-4, reads GAGVSQSPSNKVTEKGKDVELRCDPISGHTALYWYRQSLGQGLEFLIYFQGNSAPDKSGLPSDRFSAERTGGSVSTLTIQRTQQEDSAVYLCASSKMGGNEKLFFGSGTQLSVL.